A single sample gave rise to the 16 T cell receptor beta chains below, sequenced in a study of CD8 T cells in ankylosing spondylitis. TCRdb fed the 5' RACE reads into MiXCR, producing one record per CDR3 protein. The table has 200,000 to 300,000 distinct CDR3 sequences, 32% seen once. The sequenced sample consisted of blood, either unsorted or a sorted T cell fraction (not recorded which). The receptor set was obtained from a male donor with ankylosing spondylitis or in good health (not recorded which).

The V gene is TRBV11-2, the J gene TRBJ1-1, with TRBD1 as a possible D gene (5 bases). Germline V gene data show CDR1 as SGHAT and CDR2 as FQNNGV. The V and J ends lost 7 bases and 0 bases respectively, with 12 bases between them. The CDR3 is 14 residues long. The CDR3 loop reads CASIPRVMNTEAFF. The CDR3 DNA reads as TGTGCCAGCATACCCAGGGTAATGAACACTGAAGCTTTCTTT. Based on the CDR3 plus reference TRBV11-2 and TRBJ1-1, the full variable domain is EAGVAQSPRYKIIEKRQSVAFWCNPISGHATLYWYQQILGQGPKLLIQFQNNGVVDDSQLPKDRFSAERLKGVDSTLKIQPAKLEDSAVYLCASIPRVMNTEAFFGQGTRLTVV.

This clonotype has more than one count but fewer than ten. The chain joins TRBV5-6 to TRBJ1-2, with 8 positions matching TRBD1. V was pared by 0 bases and J by 4 bases, with 2 bases of the junction left unmatched. CDR3 length equals 14 residues. Looked up from germline, CDR1 is SGHDT and CDR2 is YYEEEE. The CDR3 loop reads CASSLGTGTYGYTF. The CDR3 DNA follows: TGTGCCAGCAGCTTGGGGACAGGGACCTATGGCTACACCTTC. The whole variable domain, filled in from reference TRBV5-6 and TRBJ1-2, reads DAGVTQSPTHLIKTRGQQVTLRCSPKSGHDTVSWYQQALGQGPQFIFQYYEEEERQRGNFPDRFSGHQFPNYSSELNVNALLLGDSALYLCASSLGTGTYGYTFGSGTRLTVV.

In this sample, this clonotype turned up a few times. The rearrangement uses TRBV7-9 and TRBJ2-5; D remains ambiguous. This CDR3 spans 14 amino acids. Germline CDR1 and CDR2: SEHNR and FQNEAQ (reference sequence). V was clipped by 5 bases and J by 2 bases, with 12 bases between them. CDR3 loop: CASSPQVNQETQYF. The DNA for the CDR3 is TGTGCCAGCAGCCCCCAGGTGAATCAAGAGACCCAGTACTTC.

The sample holds many counts of this clonotype. The V call is TRBV10-3, the J call TRBJ2-3, with D uncertain. V was clipped by 5 bases and J by 2 bases, with 11 bases between them. Germline V gene lookup returns CDR1 ENHRY and CDR2 SYGVKD. The CDR3 is 14 residues long. CDR3 in amino acids: CAISRGRPTDTQYF. CDR3 sequence (DNA): TGTGCCATCAGTCGTGGCAGGCCCACAGATACGCAGTATTTT.

The chain couples TRBV5-6 to TRBJ2-7; D might be TRBD1 (6 bases). CDR1 SGHDT and CDR2 YYEEEE come from the germline V gene. There are 15 residues in the CDR3. Trimming removed 3 bases at V and 1 base at J, with 14 bases between. CDR3 protein: CASSYLRDMSYEQYF. Written as DNA, the CDR3 is TGTGCCAGCAGCTACTTACGGGACATGTCCTACGAGCAGTACTTC. Together with reference TRBV5-6 and TRBJ2-7, the CDR3 gives the full variable domain: DAGVTQSPTHLIKTRGQQVTLRCSPKSGHDTVSWYQQALGQGPQFIFQYYEEEERQRGNFPDRFSGHQFPNYSSELNVNALLLGDSALYLCASSYLRDMSYEQYFGPGTRLTVT.

J is TRBJ2-3 and V is TRBV4-1; maybe TRBD1 (5 bases). Trimming pared 4 bases from V and 5 bases from J, leaving 19 bases between. Germline CDR1 and CDR2: MGHRA and YSYEKL. The length of the CDR3 is 16 residues. The CDR3, as DNA: TGCGCCAGCAGCCTGATTAGGAAGGGGTCTGGAGATACGCAGTATTTT. Translating gives CASSLIRKGSGDTQYF.

This clonotype was recorded only once. The chain recombines TRBV12-3 or TRBV12-4 with TRBJ2-3, with 8 bases aligning to TRBD2. Trimming removed 7 bases from V and 1 base from J; junction bases left unmatched: 7. The CDR3 has 15 residues. The CDR3, as DNA: TGTGCCAGCACTAGACGTAGCGGGGGCACAGATACGCAGTATTTT. Its translation: CASTRRSGGTDTQYF.

There are a few counts of this clonotype. The chain combines TRBV5-1 with TRBJ1-6; D possibly corresponds to TRBD1 (6 bases). Trimming removed 0 bases from V and 10 bases from J, with 20 bases in between. This CDR3 has 17 residues. From germline, CDR1 is SGHRS and CDR2 YFSETQ. The CDR3: CASSLVPGVASPSPLHF. The CDR3 DNA sequence: TGCGCCAGCAGCTTGGTCCCAGGGGTCGCGAGCCCCTCACCCCTCCACTTT.

V gene TRBV29-1 combines with J gene TRBJ2-6; 8 bases are shared with TRBD2. The CDR3 has 15 residues. The germline V gene has CDR1 SQVTM and CDR2 ANQGSEA. The V gene end was trimmed by 6 bases and the J gene end by 2 bases; junction bases not matched to a gene: 6. In nucleotides, the CDR3 is TGCAGCGTCCTCGGGGGGGTCGCTGGGGCCAACGTCCTGACTTTC. The encoded protein is CSVLGGVAGANVLTF.

This clonotype was seen repeatedly, ten times or more. The chain is built from TRBV20-1 and TRBJ2-7; D may be TRBD1 or TRBD2 (5 bases each). Germline CDR1 and CDR2: DFQATT and SNEGSKA (reference sequence). Trimming stripped 0 bases from V and 9 bases from J, with 24 bases between. This CDR3 is built from 16 residues. CDR3 sequence reads: CSARDSTQGDILGQYF. The CDR3 DNA follows: TGCAGTGCTAGAGATTCTACCCAGGGAGATATCTTGGGGCAGTACTTC.

This sequence joins TRBV6-2 or TRBV6-3 and TRBJ2-1; TRBD2 might be the D (7 bases). Germline V CDR1 and CDR2: MNHEY, SVGEGT. The CDR3 length is 16 residues. Deletions cut 6 bases from V and 0 bases from J, with 15 bases between. CDR3 bases: TGTGCCAGCAGAAAAGGGGGGGCATTCTCCTACAATGAGCAGTTCTTC. Translating it yields CASRKGGAFSYNEQFF.

This clonotype was counted only a few times. The CDR3 spells CASQGLLNSPLHF. The CDR3 DNA sequence: TGTGCCAGCCAGGGGCTTTTGAATTCACCCCTCCACTTT. This chain uses TRBV12-3 or TRBV12-4 with TRBJ1-6, with a weak D call TRBD1 (6 bases). Trimming removed 8 bases at V and 7 bases at J, with 12 bases between. The CDR3 covers 13 residues.

The genes are TRBV5-1 and TRBJ2-5; D not certain. The CDR3 is 14 amino acids. V lost 0 bases, J lost 1 base, and 7 bases lay in between. Germline values: CDR1 SGHRS, CDR2 YFSETQ. The CDR3 reads CASSLVRTQETQYF. CDR3 DNA sequence: TGCGCCAGCAGCTTGGTACGAACCCAAGAGACCCAGTACTTC.

The V gene is TRBV20-1, the J gene TRBJ1-4; D not certain. Trimming pared 7 bases from V and 7 bases from J, leaving 10 bases between. CDR3 length: 11 amino acids. Germline V CDR1 and CDR2: DFQATT, SNEGSKA (reference sequence). CDR3 residues: CSVRGGEKLFF. The CDR3 coding sequence is TGCAGTGTGAGAGGTGGTGAAAAACTGTTTTTT.

The chain uses TRBV29-1 and TRBJ2-3; 10 nucleotides align to TRBD2. This CDR3 has 11 amino acids. V lost 8 bases and J lost 10; bases outside the gene matches: 6. Looked up from germline, CDR1 is SQVTM and CDR2 is ANQGSEA. CDR3 bases: TGCAGCACCCAGCGGGGGGGCTCGCAGTATTTT. The encoded protein is CSTQRGGSQYF.

CDR3 residues: CATSRDITGAYEQYF. The CDR3 coding sequence is TGTGCCACCAGCAGAGATATTACCGGGGCCTACGAGCAGTACTTC. The V call is TRBV15, the J call TRBJ2-7; D perhaps matches TRBD2 (5 bases). The CDR3 length is 15 residues. With 0 bases removed from V and 2 bases from J, the gap between germline ends came to 11 bases. Germline-derived CDR1 and CDR2 are LNHNV and YYDKDF (reference sequence).